The 9 T cell receptor beta chains in this list originate from one sample, sequenced in a study of tumor and adjacent non-tumor tissue in lung cancer. The template was RNA from unsorted bulk tissue. More than 3 cm separated this lung sample from the edge of the tumor. A modified ARM-PCR protocol with three rounds of nested PCR amplified TCRbeta. TCRdb recomputed calls from the multiplex PCR reads with MiXCR, one row per CDR3 protein. The sample carries 60,000 to 70,000 distinct CDR3 sequences, more than 65% recorded once. The sequenced sample consisted of distant non-tumor lung tissue. These receptor sequences come from a man in his 60s with non-small cell lung cancer.

For this clonotype: The germline gene is not matched at one end of the junction; a read error may be the cause. CDR3 protein: CAISPGTEDLEQYF. CDR3 nucleotides: TGTGCCATCAGTCCCGGGACAGAGGATCTCGAGCAGTACTTC. The V and J genes are TRBV12-3 or TRBV12-4 and TRBJ2-7, with 7 nucleotides matching TRBD1. CDR3 size: 14 residues.

Note on this clonotype: This may be a read error, as it is one base from a much larger clone. This chain uses TRBV11-2 with TRBJ2-1; D ambiguous. The CDR3 length is 9 residues. The germline V gene encodes CDR1 SGHAT and CDR2 FQNNGV. The CDR3 bases are TGTGCCAGTGGGAATGAGCAGTCCTTC. It encodes CASGNEQSF.

This clonotype was found many times. This chain joins TRBV20-1 and TRBJ1-5; D is uncertain. The CDR3 consists of 15 residues. Trimming shortened V by 6 bases and J by 1 base, and 16 bases separated the two germline ends. Germline V CDR1 and CDR2: DFQATT, SNEGSKA (reference sequence). CDR3 sequence: CSAEIPLRSNQPQHF. The CDR3 DNA sequence: TGCAGTGCGGAAATTCCCCTCCGCAGCAATCAGCCCCAGCATTTT.

The chain joins TRBV6-6 to TRBJ2-3, with no clear D. Germline V gene sequence: CDR1 MNHNY, CDR2 SVGAGI (reference sequence). The CDR3 contains 13 residues. With 9 bases removed from V and 6 bases from J, the gap between germline ends came to 16 bases. CDR3 sequence reads: CASIYSLFDTQYF. The CDR3 bases are TGTGCCAGTATTTACTCGTTGTTTGATACGCAGTATTTT.

Comment on this clonotype: One end of the junction varies from germline; a read error may be responsible. The chain employs TRBV4-2 and TRBJ2-2; no clear D gene. Germline V CDR1 and CDR2: LGHNA, YNFKEQ. The CDR3 covers 16 residues. CDR3 sequence: CASSQESRTNTGELFF. The DNA for the CDR3 is TGTGCCAGCAGCCAAGAGAGCAGAACGAACACCGGAGAGCTGTTTTTT.

Points on this clonotype: Likely a read error: the CDR3 ends without its conserved phenylalanine or tryptophan. The V call is TRBV13, the J call TRBJ1-5; D remains ambiguous. The germline gives CDR1 PRHDT, CDR2 FYEKMQ (reference sequence). The CDR3 runs 14 residues. Trimming pared 0 bases from V and 11 bases from J, leaving 14 bases between. CDR3 loop: CASSLGQALGAQHS. The CDR3 region has the DNA TGTGCCAGCAGCTTAGGGCAGGCTCTCGGGGCCCAGCATTCT.

As to this clonotype: The junction shows a germline mismatch at one end, possibly a read error. The chain carries TRBV4-1 and TRBJ2-5, with TRBD2 identical over 7 bases. Per germline, CDR1 MGHRA and CDR2 YSYEKL. The CDR3 is made up of 17 amino acids. The CDR3, as DNA: TGCGACAGCAGCCAAGAAGACGGGAGGTCGAGGGGAGAGGCCCAGTACTTC. Translation: CDSSQEDGRSRGEAQYF.

This clonotype was picked up one time. A much bigger clone sits one base away, suggesting this may be a read error. The chain joins TRBV11-2 to TRBJ2-3, with D possibly TRBD1 on 6 matching bases. The CDR3 length is 15 residues. Germline V gives CDR1 SGHAT, CDR2 FQNNGV. The CDR3: CAISLGGRSGDTQYF. The CDR3 DNA follows: TGTGCCATCAGCTTAGGGGGTCGGAGTGGAGATACGCAGTATTTT.

By proportion, this clonotype is medium-sized. The gene calls are TRBV28 and TRBJ1-1; D uncertain. Germline CDR1 and CDR2: MDHEN and SYDVKM. The germline V and J ends were trimmed by 2 bases and 1 base, with 5 bases remaining between them. CDR3 size: 13 residues. CDR3 amino acids: CASSLPENTEAFF. CDR3 bases: TGTGCCAGCAGTTTACCGGAGAACACTGAAGCTTTCTTT. Full variable domain (rest looked up from reference TRBV28 and TRBJ1-1): DVKVTQSSRYLVKRTGEKVFLECVQDMDHENMFWYRQDPGLGLRLIYFSYDVKMKEKGDIPEGYSVSREKKERFSLILESASTNQTSMYLCASSLPENTEAFFGQGTRLTVV.